This passage covers 7 T cell receptor beta chains from one sample sequenced in a study of metastatic and nonmetastatic thyroid tumors. TCRdb redid the clone calls on the PCR reads using MiXCR. The top ten hold approximately 5.4% of the sample, which has tens of thousands of clones, about 30% seen once. No treatment of any kind had been given to any patient before thyroid surgery. The sample was tumor tissue. These receptors all stem from a female donor with papillary thyroid cancer or a benign thyroid nodule (not recorded which). Some clones in this sample may be carry-over from other donors' samples.

A note on this clone: An end of the junction differs from the germline gene, which may be a read error. The V gene is TRBV11-2, the J gene TRBJ1-5, with a weak D call TRBD1 (6 bases). This CDR3 spans 16 amino acids. CDR1 is SGHAT, CDR2 FQNNGV, per germline. Here the CDR3 DNA reads TGTGCCAGCAGATTAGGGGGGTACTGGCAGAATCAGCCCCAGCATTTT. It encodes CASRLGGYWQNQPQHF.

There are many counts of this clone. The rearrangement uses TRBV4-2 and TRBJ2-5, with 10 bases lining up with TRBD2. The CDR3 spans 16 residues. The J segment lost 1 base and the V segment lost 2 bases, leaving 4 bases of the junction unmatched. Germline CDR1 LGHNA, CDR2 YNFKEQ. CDR3 sequence (DNA): TGTGCCAGCAGCCAACCTAGCGGGGGAGTCCAAGAGACCCAGTACTTC. Translation gives CASSQPSGGVQETQYF.

This clone is deemed medium-sized. The chain carries TRBV6-1 and TRBJ2-7; D remains ambiguous. V was cut by 7 bases and J by 0 bases, with 19 bases left in between. CDR3 length: 16 amino acids. Germline CDR1 reads MNHNS; CDR2 reads SASEGT. The CDR3 DNA reads as TGTGCCAGCATCCAAAACGCAGGATGGAGCTCCTACGAGCAGTACTTC. Translating gives CASIQNAGWSSYEQYF.

This clone was observed many times. The junction departs from the called germline gene at one end, perhaps through a read error. Other nucleotide sequences in the sample specify the same CDR3. The chain uses TRBV19 and TRBJ2-5, with no clear D. This CDR3 has 13 residues. CDR1 is LNHDA, CDR2 SQIVND, per germline (reference sequence). CDR3 amino acids: CASKVAAGETQYF. The CDR3 DNA follows: TGTGCTAGTAAGGTTGCCGCCGGAGAGACCCAGTACTTC.

The table lists this clone with many counts. The chain has TRBV3-1 and TRBJ1-6; D uncertain. The V end was cut by 0 bases, the J end by 8 bases, with 14 bases between. The CDR3 has 16 residues. Germline V lookup: CDR1 LGHDT, CDR2 YNNKEL (reference sequence). The DNA of the CDR3 is TGTGCCAGCAGCCAAGACTGGGGAAGCAAGGATTCACCCCTCCACTTT. Translated: CASSQDWGSKDSPLHF.

This clone was observed many times. Germline and junction disagree at one end, which may indicate a read error. V usage is TRBV7-8 and J usage is TRBJ1-6; TRBD1 matches 8 bases. Germline V gives CDR1 SGHVS, CDR2 FQNEAQ. CDR3 length: 18 amino acids. The DNA for the CDR3 is TGTGCCAGCAGCTTAGAAGGGCAGGGGGCCGCCTATAATCCACCCCTCCACTTT. It translates to CASSLEGQGAAYNPPLHF. The full variable domain, its missing parts supplied by reference TRBV7-8 and TRBJ1-6, is GAGVSQSPRYKVAKRGQDVALRCDPISGHVSLFWYQQALGQGPEFLTYFQNEAQLDKSGLPSDRFFAERPEGSVSTLKIQRTQQEDSAVYLCASSLEGQGAAYNPPLHFGNGTRLTVT.

This clone was observed many times. V and J are TRBV5-1 and TRBJ1-3; 8 nucleotides match TRBD1. The trim removed 4 bases at V and 3 bases at J, leaving 9 bases unmatched. CDR1 is SGHRS and CDR2 is YFSETQ in the germline V gene. The CDR3 contains 16 residues. CDR3: CASSPTGGSLGNTIYF. The CDR3 nucleotides read TGCGCCAGCAGCCCTACAGGGGGTAGCCTTGGAAACACCATATATTTT.